The rows below give T cell receptor beta chains drawn from one sample of a study of blood T cell repertoires in COVID-19. Only in-frame clones appear in the TCRdb table, and some are missing; sequencing was by immunoSEQ multiplex PCR. The repertoire consists of about 130,000 clones, with around four fifths occurring once and the leading ten covering around 6%. The sequencing sample was made of PBMCs or T cells enriched from blood (not recorded which). The receptors were sampled from a woman in her fifties or sixties who had recovered from COVID-19. Each CDR3 is given with its conserved first and last residue. A D gene is named only where the DNA matches it firmly. Some rows have no size entry. The others give once, few or many, or a class for an expanded clone.

CDR3 DNA	CDR3 protein	clone size	V gene	J gene	CDR3 length	D gene
TGTGCCAGCAGTGCCGCGACCTTTATCAGAGGCGCAGATACGCAGTATTTT	CASSAATFIRGADTQYF	once	TRBV25-1	TRBJ2-3	17	-
TGCGCCAGCAGCAAGCAACAGGGGAGCACTGAAGCTTTCTTT	CASSKQQGSTEAFF	-	TRBV5-1	TRBJ1-1	14	TRBD1
TGTGCCAGCAGCTTAGCGGAGGGCCTGGGAAGCAATCAGCCCCAGCATTTT	CASSLAEGLGSNQPQHF	-	TRBV7-9	TRBJ1-5	17	-
TGTGCCATCAGGAACGACAGGAACACTGAAGCTTTCTTT	CAIRNDRNTEAFF	-	TRBV10-3	TRBJ1-1	13	-
TGTGCCAGCAGTTGGACTAGCGGGAGCACCGGGGAGCTGTTTTTT	CASSWTSGSTGELFF	-	TRBV2	TRBJ2-2	15	TRBD2
TGTGCCTGGAGTGTACCAGGGGGTAACAGCTATGGCTACACCTTC	CAWSVPGGNSYGYTF	-	TRBV30	TRBJ1-2	15	TRBD1
TGCGCCAGCAGCCAAGCGCAGGTCTCCCATTCACCCCTCCACTTT	CASSQAQVSHSPLHF	-	TRBV4-1	TRBJ1-6	15	-
TGTGCCAGCTCCAAGGACAGCCTATCCCGCATGAACACTGAAGCTTTCTTT	CASSKDSLSRMNTEAFF	-	TRBV6-4	TRBJ1-1	17	-
TGTGCCAGCAGACCCAGGGGGCGAGGTGAAAAACTGTTTTTT	CASRPRGRGEKLFF	-	TRBV3-1/TRBV3-2	TRBJ1-4	14	TRBD1
TGTGCCAGCAGTTCGACTAGTACTTACAATGAGCAGTTCTTC	CASSSTSTYNEQFF	-	TRBV2	TRBJ2-1	14	-
TGTGCCAGCGGGGGGGCGGAGACCCAGTACTTC	CASGGAETQYF	-	TRBV6-4	TRBJ2-5	11	-
TGTGCCAGCAGTTCGTACCCCAGGGTTTCCAAGGGTTCACCCCTCCACTTT	CASSSYPRVSKGSPLHF	-	TRBV28	TRBJ1-6	17	-
TGTGCCAGCAGCCGACTAGCGGGCGGAACTAGCACAGATACGCAGTATTTT	CASSRLAGGTSTDTQYF	medium-sized	TRBV14	TRBJ2-3	17	TRBD2
TGTGCCACCAGTGATCATAGCGGGGAGCTGTTTTTT	CATSDHSGELFF	-	TRBV24-1	TRBJ2-2	12	-
TGTGCCAGCAGCCAAGATTGGGCAGGGGGCTCGGACACTGAAGCTTTCTTT	CASSQDWAGGSDTEAFF	once	TRBV4-2	TRBJ1-1	17	TRBD1
TGTGCCAGCAGCTTACTAGCGGGGGGAAGGTATGAGCAGTTCTTC	CASSLLAGGRYEQFF	-	TRBV7-9	TRBJ2-1	15	TRBD2
TGTGCCACCCGCCGGGGACAGTCCACCGCTTCTAATGAAAAACTGTTTTTT	CATRRGQSTASNEKLFF	once	TRBV2	TRBJ1-4	17	TRBD1
TGTGCCAGCAGTTTCGGGGAGCATACAACCTACTATGGCTACACCTTC	CASSFGEHTTYYGYTF	-	TRBV28	TRBJ1-2	16	-
TGTGCCAGCAGCCCGGGACAGGGGGTCGAGCAGTACTTC	CASSPGQGVEQYF	-	TRBV28	TRBJ2-7	13	TRBD1
TGTGCCAGCAGCCGGGACAGGGATGAGACCCAGTACTTC	CASSRDRDETQYF	-	TRBV11-2	TRBJ2-5	13	TRBD1
TGTGCCAGCAGTTGGGGCGTGCAGGGCTACACCTTC	CASSWGVQGYTF	-	TRBV28	TRBJ1-2	12	-
TGTGCCAGCAGTCAGACAGGCCCAACGGGACAGGGGCGATATGGCTACACCTTC	CASSQTGPTGQGRYGYTF	few	TRBV6-6	TRBJ1-2	18	TRBD1
TGTGCCAGCAGTTTCCGGGAAGACACCGGGGAGCTGTTTTTT	CASSFREDTGELFF	-	TRBV27	TRBJ2-2	14	-
TGCGCCAGCAGCTCTACAGGGGTTGGCACTGAAGCTTTCTTT	CASSSTGVGTEAFF	once	TRBV5-1	TRBJ1-1	14	TRBD1
TGTGCCAGCAGTTTATATCGGGAAAGCTACACCTTC	CASSLYRESYTF	-	TRBV28	TRBJ1-2	12	-
TGTGCCAGCAGTCTCACTAGCGGGGGAGATACGCAGTATTTT	CASSLTSGGDTQYF	-	TRBV2	TRBJ2-3	14	TRBD2
TGTGCCAGCAGCTCGGTGGGGGGGAACCAAGAGACCCAGTACTTC	CASSSVGGNQETQYF	-	TRBV28	TRBJ2-5	15	TRBD2
TGTGCCAGCACCTACCAGGAAGGGACAGGGGTCTACACCTTC	CASTYQEGTGVYTF	-	TRBV6-5	TRBJ1-2	14	TRBD1
TGTGCCATCAGTGACTCCCCGGGACTAGCGGGGGGTGAGACCCAGTACTTC	CAISDSPGLAGGETQYF	-	TRBV10-3	TRBJ2-5	17	TRBD2
TGCGCCAGCAGTGTGGACAGGCCGGACCAGCCCCAGCATTTT	CASSVDRPDQPQHF	-	TRBV5-1	TRBJ1-5	14	TRBD1
TGTGCCAGCTCACGCGACAGGAACACCGGGGAGCTGTTTTTT	CASSRDRNTGELFF	few	TRBV18	TRBJ2-2	14	-
TGCGCCAGCAGCACGGACAGGGGAGGCATCGGGGAGCTGTTTTTT	CASSTDRGGIGELFF	-	TRBV4-1	TRBJ2-2	15	TRBD1
TGTGCCAGCAGCTTAGGTTACAGGGACCCTGGAAACACCATATATTTT	CASSLGYRDPGNTIYF	-	TRBV7-8	TRBJ1-3	16	-
TGTGCCAGCAGTCCGACAGGGGCAGGGCAGCCCCAGCATTTT	CASSPTGAGQPQHF	-	TRBV2	TRBJ1-5	14	TRBD1
TGTGCCACCACCGCAGGGTCTGAAGGCTACACCTTC	CATTAGSEGYTF	-	TRBV6-5	TRBJ1-2	12	-
TGCGCCAGCAGCTTACACCCGACAGGGACGACCGGGGAGCTGTTTTTT	CASSLHPTGTTGELFF	-	TRBV4-1	TRBJ2-2	16	TRBD1
TGTGCCAGCAGCCACCTCGGGTGGGAAGAGGGCACTGAAGCTTTCTTT	CASSHLGWEEGTEAFF	-	TRBV5-4	TRBJ1-1	16	-
TGCGCCAGCAGCTTGAGAGGGCAAGAGAATTCACCCCTCCACTTT	CASSLRGQENSPLHF	-	TRBV5-1	TRBJ1-6	15	-
TGTGCCACCAGTGGCGGAGGCGGCACAGATACGCAGTATTTT	CATSGGGGTDTQYF	-	TRBV24-1	TRBJ2-3	14	-
TGTGCCAGCAGCTTGGCTTGGGACAGGGAAGACACCATATATTTT	CASSLAWDREDTIYF	-	TRBV5-5	TRBJ1-3	15	TRBD1
TGTGCCAGCTCACCACAGAACGGGAACACCGGGGAGCTGTTTTTT	CASSPQNGNTGELFF	-	TRBV18	TRBJ2-2	15	-
TGTGCCAGCAGCTTACATGACAGCAGTAACAAAAACATTCAGTACTTC	CASSLHDSSNKNIQYF	-	TRBV11-3	TRBJ2-4	16	-
TGTGCCAGCAGCCCGACAGAAAACATTCAGTACTTC	CASSPTENIQYF	-	TRBV7-9	TRBJ2-4	12	-
TGTGCCAGCAGAGAGCGGGGCCCTCGCGTTGAAAAACTGTTTTTT	CASRERGPRVEKLFF	-	TRBV28	TRBJ1-4	15	-
TGTGCCACCAGCTCAACCCACACGGGGAGAGAAAAACTGTTTTTT	CATSSTHTGREKLFF	-	TRBV15	TRBJ1-4	15	-
TGTGCCAGTAGTATAGAGGGACAGGACGTCGGGTACGAGCAGTACTTC	CASSIEGQDVGYEQYF	-	TRBV19	TRBJ2-7	16	TRBD1